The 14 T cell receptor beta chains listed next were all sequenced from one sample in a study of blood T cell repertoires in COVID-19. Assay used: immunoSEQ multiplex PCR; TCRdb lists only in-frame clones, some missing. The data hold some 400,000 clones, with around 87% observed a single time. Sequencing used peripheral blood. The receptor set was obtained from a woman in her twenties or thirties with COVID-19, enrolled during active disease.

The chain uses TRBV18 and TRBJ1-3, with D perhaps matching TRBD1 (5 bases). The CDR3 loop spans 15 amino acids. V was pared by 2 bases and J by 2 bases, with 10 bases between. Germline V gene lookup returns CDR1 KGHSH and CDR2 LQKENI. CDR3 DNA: TGTGCCAGCTCACCAACGCAGGGAACTGGAAACACCATATATTTT. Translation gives CASSPTQGTGNTIYF.

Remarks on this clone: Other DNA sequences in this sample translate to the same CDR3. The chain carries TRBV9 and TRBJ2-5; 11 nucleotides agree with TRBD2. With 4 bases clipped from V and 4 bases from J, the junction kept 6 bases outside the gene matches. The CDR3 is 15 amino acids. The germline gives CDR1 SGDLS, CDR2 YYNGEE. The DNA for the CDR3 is TGTGCCAGCAGCCCGCGGCTAGCGGGAGGAGAGACCCAGTACTTC. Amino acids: CASSPRLAGGETQYF. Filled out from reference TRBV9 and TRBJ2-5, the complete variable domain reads DSGVTQTPKHLITATGQRVTLRCSPRSGDLSVYWYQQSLDQGLQFLIQYYNGEERAKGNILERFSAQQFPDLHSELNLSSLELGDSALYFCASSPRLAGGETQYFGPGTRLLVL.

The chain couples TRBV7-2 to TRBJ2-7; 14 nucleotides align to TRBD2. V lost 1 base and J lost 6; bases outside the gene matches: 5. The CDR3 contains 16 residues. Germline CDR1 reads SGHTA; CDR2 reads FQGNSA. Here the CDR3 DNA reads TGTGCCAGCAGCTTAGGACTAGCGGGAGGGGGGCTCGAGCAGTACTTC. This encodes CASSLGLAGGGLEQYF.

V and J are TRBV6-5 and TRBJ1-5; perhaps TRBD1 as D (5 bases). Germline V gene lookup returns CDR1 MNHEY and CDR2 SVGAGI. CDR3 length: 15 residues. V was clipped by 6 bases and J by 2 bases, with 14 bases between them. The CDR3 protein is CASRARALGNQPQHF. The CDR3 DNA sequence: TGTGCCAGCAGGGCCAGGGCCCTGGGCAATCAGCCCCAGCATTTT.

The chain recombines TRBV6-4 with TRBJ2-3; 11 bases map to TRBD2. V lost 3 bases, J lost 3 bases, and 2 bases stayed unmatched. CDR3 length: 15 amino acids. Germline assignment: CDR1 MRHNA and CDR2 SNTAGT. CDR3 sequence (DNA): TGTGCCAGCAGTGATGTAGCGGGAGGGACAGATACGCAGTATTTT. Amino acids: CASSDVAGGTDTQYF.

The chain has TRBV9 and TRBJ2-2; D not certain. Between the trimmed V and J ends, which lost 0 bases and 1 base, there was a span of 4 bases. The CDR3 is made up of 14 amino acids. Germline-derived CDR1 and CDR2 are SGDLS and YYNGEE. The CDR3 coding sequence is TGTGCCAGCAGCGTAGACAGGAACACCGGGGAGCTGTTTTTT. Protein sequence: CASSVDRNTGELFF.

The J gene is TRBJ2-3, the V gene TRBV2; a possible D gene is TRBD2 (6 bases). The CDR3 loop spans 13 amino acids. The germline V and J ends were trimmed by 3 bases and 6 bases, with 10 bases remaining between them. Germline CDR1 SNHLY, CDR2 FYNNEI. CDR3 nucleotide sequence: TGTGCCAGCAGTGAGGACTATGAGGATACGCAGTATTTT. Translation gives CASSEDYEDTQYF.

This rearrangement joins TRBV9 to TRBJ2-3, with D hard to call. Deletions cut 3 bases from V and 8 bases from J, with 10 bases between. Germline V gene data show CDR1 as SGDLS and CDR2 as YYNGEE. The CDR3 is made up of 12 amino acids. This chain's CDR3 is CASSDPPGTQYF. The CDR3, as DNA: TGTGCCAGCAGCGACCCCCCGGGTACGCAGTATTTT.

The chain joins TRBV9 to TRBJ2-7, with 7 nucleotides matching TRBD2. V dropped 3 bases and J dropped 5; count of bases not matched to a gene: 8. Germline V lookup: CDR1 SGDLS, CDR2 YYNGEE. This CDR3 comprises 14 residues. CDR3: CASSAGLGGDEQYF. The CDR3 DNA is TGTGCCAGCAGCGCCGGACTAGGCGGGGACGAGCAGTACTTC.

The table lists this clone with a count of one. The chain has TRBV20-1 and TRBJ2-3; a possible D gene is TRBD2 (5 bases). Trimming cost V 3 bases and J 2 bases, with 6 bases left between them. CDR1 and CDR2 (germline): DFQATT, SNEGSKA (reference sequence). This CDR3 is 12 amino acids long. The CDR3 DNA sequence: TGCAGTGCTAGTAGCGACACAGATACGCAGTATTTT. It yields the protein CSASSDTDTQYF.

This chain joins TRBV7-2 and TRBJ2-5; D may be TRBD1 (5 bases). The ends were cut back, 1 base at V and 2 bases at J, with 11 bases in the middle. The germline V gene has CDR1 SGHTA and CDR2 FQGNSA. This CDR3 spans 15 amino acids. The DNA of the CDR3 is TGTGCCAGCAGCTTAGAGGAGACAGCTCAAGAGACCCAGTACTTC. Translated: CASSLEETAQETQYF.

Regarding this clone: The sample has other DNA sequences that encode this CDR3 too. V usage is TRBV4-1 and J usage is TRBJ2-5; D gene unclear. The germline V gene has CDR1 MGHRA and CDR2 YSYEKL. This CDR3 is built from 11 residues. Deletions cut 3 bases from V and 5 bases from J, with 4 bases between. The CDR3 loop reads CASSQRETQYF. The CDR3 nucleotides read TGCGCCAGCAGCCAGAGGGAGACCCAGTACTTC.

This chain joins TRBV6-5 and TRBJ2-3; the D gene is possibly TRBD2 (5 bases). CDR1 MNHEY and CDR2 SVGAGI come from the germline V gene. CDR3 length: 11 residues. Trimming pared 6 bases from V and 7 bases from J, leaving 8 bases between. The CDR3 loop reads CASRNGNTQYF. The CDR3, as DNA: TGTGCCAGCAGGAACGGGAATACGCAGTATTTT.

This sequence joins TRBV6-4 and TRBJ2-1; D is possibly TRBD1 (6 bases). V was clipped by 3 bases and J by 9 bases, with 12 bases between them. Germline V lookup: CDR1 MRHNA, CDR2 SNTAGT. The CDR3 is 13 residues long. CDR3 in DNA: TGTGCCAGCAGTGAGATAACAGGGAGTGAGCAGTTCTTC. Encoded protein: CASSEITGSEQFF.